This T cell receptor beta chain is from a study of T cells in women clearing cervical HPV infection (dated by TCRdb to the late 2010s). About the investigation overall: Cases were 20 to 25 women with histologically confirmed HPV16-related CIN3 or worse, including a couple of invasive cancers. The controls were 25 or so women whose single incident HPV16 infection cleared within 12 months with no development of precancer or cancer. Case blood was taken at the visit when the lesion was first identified, whereas control blood was taken when infection was no longer detected. Among cases, blood sampling came a median of about 150 days after lesion detection, with an interquartile range of roughly 85 to 200 days. Since HLA typing was available for only a few women, HLA type could not be ruled out as a confounder. An exploratory proof-of-principle case-control study, nested within the Guanacaste HPV Natural History Study in Costa Rica, was conducted to compare TCR repertoires across cervical HPV16 outcomes. Cases and controls were matched on year of sample collection and on age within five years. Median age was about 32 years in cases versus 38 in controls, and baseline characteristics did not differ significantly. In the parent cohort, 10,049 women aged 18 or older were enrolled in Guanacaste, Costa Rica, during about 1992 to 1994 and were followed for over six years. Five blinded duplicates per group were added as quality controls, giving around 60 samples: 50 or so participants and ten or so replicates. General findings and caveats noted by the study authors: Because the number of T cells per sample was unknown, the richness differences could reflect varying T-cell content rather than repertoire biology. Lower TRBV6-7 relative abundance was observed in cases than in controls (approximately 0.1% versus 0.17%; Bonferroni P = 0.0008). CIN3+ cases had significantly higher TCR repertoire richness than controls across sequencing depths, but evenness did not differ between the groups. The cross-sectional design could not show whether associations preceded infection or resulted from it; effector/memory subsets and HPV-specific T cells were not isolated. Random forest classifiers that combined richness and V gene abundances separated cases from controls with an estimated AUC of about 0.8.

Every participant had a single incident cervical HPV16 infection, and women with prevalent HPV16 infections were excluded. Cervical HPV DNA was detected by MY09/MY11 PCR and genotyped by dot-blot hybridization. Fifteen mL of heparinized blood was centrifuged, after which the buffy coat was aliquoted, frozen at -30 degrees C, and then stored at -80 degrees C. QIAGEN kits were used to extract genomic DNA from buffy coat specimens. Using the immunoSEQ assay, multiplex PCR amplified TCR beta CDR3 regions from an average of about 1,300 ng of genomic DNA per sample. Primer bias was corrected in the assay by using a complete synthetic TCR repertoire to establish an amplification baseline. The amplicons were sequenced on the Illumina platform. Regarding the original processing steps: Error correction of the sequences involved clustering with frequency ratios plus a modified nearest-neighbor algorithm, after which the sequences were analyzed in the immunoSEQ Analyzer using IMGT gene definitions. TCR richness and evenness were averaged over 20 rarefaction repeats at each rarefaction depth, excluding samples with fewer sequences than the depth. Wilcoxon rank sum tests with FDR correction were used to compare relative abundances of V, D and J genes between the groups. In the blinded duplicates, the intraclass correlation was over 95% for TCR richness and averaged about 80% across around 70 gene segments. TCRdb re-hosts the immuneACCESS table, in-frame sequences only. Its copies lack some clones; in the studies checked, an unresolved V gene accounts for under half of them, and the cause for the rest is not known. That table supplies the V and J calls and clone size; D and trimming were determined from the DNA. This sample's table lists roughly 30,000 clones. The leading ten clones occupy around 4% of the sample.

CDR1 is given as ENHRY and CDR2 as SYGVKD, both from the germline V gene. Trimming takes 7 bases from V and 4 bases from J, and the germline ends sit 10 bases apart. The CDR3 measures 13 amino acids from cysteine to phenylalanine. Part of the CDR3 DNA is given, 30 bases translated from base 1. Of note for this clone: Its antigen target is currently unknown. The CDR3 end is not reached by the read, which stops 3 residues before it; the germline J gene fills it in.

The rearranged chain carries TRBV10-3 and TRBJ2-2; TRBD2 is a possible D gene, resting on 6 matching bases. The specimen was blood buffy coat. This sequence originates from a woman between 18 and 70 years old with a cervical HPV16 infection that either progressed to CIN3+ or cleared (not recorded which). CDR3 loop: CAITGTGTGELFF. The sequenced CDR3 bases are TGTGCCATCACCGGGACTGGCACCGGGGAG.